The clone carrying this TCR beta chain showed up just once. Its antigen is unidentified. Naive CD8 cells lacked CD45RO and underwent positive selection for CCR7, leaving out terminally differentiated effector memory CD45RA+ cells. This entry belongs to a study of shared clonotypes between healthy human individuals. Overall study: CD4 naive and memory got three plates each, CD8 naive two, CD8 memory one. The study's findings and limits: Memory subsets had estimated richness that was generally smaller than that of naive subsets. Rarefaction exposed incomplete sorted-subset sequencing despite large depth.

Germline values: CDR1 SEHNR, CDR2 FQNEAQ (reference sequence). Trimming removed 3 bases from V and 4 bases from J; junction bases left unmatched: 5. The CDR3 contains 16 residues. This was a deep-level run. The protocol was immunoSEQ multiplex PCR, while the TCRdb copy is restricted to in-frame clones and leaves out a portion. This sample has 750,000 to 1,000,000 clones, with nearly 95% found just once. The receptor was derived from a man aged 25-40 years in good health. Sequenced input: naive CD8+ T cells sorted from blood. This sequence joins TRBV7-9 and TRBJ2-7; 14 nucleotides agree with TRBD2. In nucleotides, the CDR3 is TGTGCCAGCAGCTTCGGGACTAGCGGGAGACCGTACGAGCAGTACTTC. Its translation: CASSFGTSGRPYEQYF.